Described below is a single T cell receptor (beta chain) sequence and its context. Its antigen remains unknown. The record originates from a study of PD-1 blockade in classical Hodgkin lymphoma. Study-wide background: Nivolumab was administered to patients intravenously at 3 mg/kg every 2 weeks.

Germline CDR1 is SGHNT and CDR2 is YENEEA. V lost 5 bases and J lost 5; bases outside the gene matches: 6. This CDR3 comprises 15 residues. Here immunoSEQ multiplex PCR was the method, and the copy in TCRdb shows in-frame clones only, minus some. This sample carries around 15,000 clones, approximately 60% of them seen once, and the ten largest clones take around 7.7%. Each patient experienced a relapse that followed autologous stem cell transplantation, and brentuximab vedotin exposure varied. Study-wide results and limits: The diversity seen at baseline in complete responders resembled that of newly diagnosed patients. The study reported lower baseline TCR diversity in newly diagnosed patients than in healthy donors. Among the patients, those starting nivolumab under 1 year after ASCT were excluded.

The TCR sequence derives from a human donor with classical Hodgkin lymphoma. This rearrangement joins TRBV11-3 to TRBJ2-2; 9 positions agree with TRBD1. The starting material was peripheral blood mononuclear cells (PBMCs), obtained before the second cycle of nivolumab. CDR3 protein: CASSPGTGQTGELFF. The DNA of the CDR3 is TGTGCCAGCAGCCCTGGGACAGGGCAAACCGGGGAGCTGTTTTTT.